The 23 T cell receptor beta chains reported below all come from one sample, sequenced in a study of blood T cell repertoires in COVID-19. Measured with immunoSEQ multiplex PCR; TCRdb has only the in-frame clones, and not every one. Of about 240,000 clones detected, around four fifths appear once; the ten largest clones hold around 12%. The sequenced sample was peripheral blood. Every receptor here comes from a woman between 55 and 75 years old with active or convalescent COVID-19.

The gene calls are TRBV5-6 and TRBJ1-3; 10 bases fit TRBD1. Germline V gives CDR1 SGHDT, CDR2 YYEEEE. V shed 4 bases and J 8 bases; nucleotides not matched to a gene: 6. The CDR3 has 14 amino acids. For the CDR3, the DNA is TGTGCCAGCAGCCCAGGGACAGGGGATTACACCATATATTTT. This sequence encodes CASSPGTGDYTIYF.

J is TRBJ1-1 and V is TRBV12-3 or TRBV12-4; 7 bases are a match to TRBD1. This CDR3 has 11 amino acids. The CDR3 region is CALVTTGEAFF. The DNA for the CDR3 is TGTGCTCTCGTGACGACAGGGGAAGCTTTCTTT.

The genes are TRBV19 and TRBJ1-1, with D possibly TRBD1 on 5 matching bases. There are 12 residues in the CDR3. Trimming removed 6 bases at V and 8 bases at J, with 13 bases between. From germline, CDR1 is LNHDA and CDR2 SQIVND (reference sequence). Here the CDR3 reads CASRGTFLEAFF. The DNA of the CDR3 is TGTGCCAGTAGGGGGACTTTTCTCGAAGCTTTCTTT. The full variable domain, in which reference TRBV19 and TRBJ1-1 provide the parts outside the CDR3, is DGGITQSPKYLFRKEGQNVTLSCEQNLNHDAMYWYRQDPGQGLRLIYYSQIVNDFQKGDIAEGYSVSREKKESFPLTVTSAQKNPTAFYLCASRGTFLEAFFGQGTRLTVV.

The chain uses TRBV9 and TRBJ2-1; 7 nucleotides line up with TRBD1. The CDR3 loop spans 15 amino acids. Unmatched junction bases numbered 4, after V lost 0 bases and J lost 4 bases. Per germline, CDR1 SGDLS and CDR2 YYNGEE. The CDR3 bases are TGTGCCAGCAGCGTAGGACAGGGAGTGTACAATGAGCAGTTCTTC. Its protein product is CASSVGQGVYNEQFF.

This clone was recorded only once. The chain has TRBV19 and TRBJ1-6, with TRBD1 identical over 8 bases. CDR3 length equals 15 residues. The junction had 6 bases not matched to a gene; V was cut back by 4 bases and J by 7 bases. Germline V gene sequence: CDR1 LNHDA, CDR2 SQIVND (reference sequence). The CDR3 region is CASSTQGAENSPLHF. The CDR3 nucleotides are TGTGCCAGTAGTACCCAGGGGGCGGAAAATTCACCCCTCCACTTT.

The rearrangement uses TRBV5-1 and TRBJ1-1; 8 bases agree with TRBD1. Looked up from germline, CDR1 is SGHRS and CDR2 is YFSETQ. The length of the CDR3 is 15 residues. V trimming: 1 base; J trimming: 1 base; junction bases outside the gene matches: 3. The CDR3 is CASSLQGAQNTEAFF. DNA for the CDR3: TGCGCCAGCAGCTTGCAGGGGGCCCAGAACACTGAAGCTTTCTTT.

The chain links TRBV9 to TRBJ1-3; weak D call: TRBD1 (6 bases). Germline CDR1 reads SGDLS; CDR2 reads YYNGEE. Trimming stripped 0 bases from V and 3 bases from J, with 19 bases between. The CDR3 contains 18 residues. The CDR3 is CASSVAGVGQGSGNTIYF. The CDR3 bases are TGTGCCAGCAGCGTAGCCGGGGTGGGGCAGGGGAGTGGAAACACCATATATTTT. Supplemented by reference TRBV9 and TRBJ1-3, the full variable domain reads DSGVTQTPKHLITATGQRVTLRCSPRSGDLSVYWYQQSLDQGLQFLIQYYNGEERAKGNILERFSAQQFPDLHSELNLSSLELGDSALYFCASSVAGVGQGSGNTIYFGEGSWLTVV.

The rearrangement links TRBV5-1 to TRBJ2-2; possible D gene TRBD1, 5 bases. This CDR3 has 16 amino acids. V lost 2 bases and J lost 2, with 13 bases in between. Looked up from germline, CDR1 is SGHRS and CDR2 is YFSETQ. In nucleotides, the CDR3 is TGCGCCAGCAGCTTTAAAACCGACAGAAACACCGGGGAGCTGTTTTTT. Protein: CASSFKTDRNTGELFF.

This clone was seen more than once but under ten times. Other DNA variants within this sample encode the same CDR3. The chain recombines TRBV30 with TRBJ1-5, with D perhaps matching TRBD1 (6 bases). The V end was cut by 0 bases, the J end by 7 bases, with 10 bases between. CDR3 length: 13 amino acids. Germline CDR1 GTSNPN, CDR2 SVGIG (reference sequence). The CDR3 region has the DNA TGTGCCTGGAGTGTACAGGGTGGACAGCCCCAGCATTTT. This encodes CAWSVQGGQPQHF.

The chain recombines TRBV30 with TRBJ2-6, with D hard to call. Looked up from germline, CDR1 is GTSNPN and CDR2 is SVGIG (reference sequence). Trimming pared 1 base from V and 3 bases from J, leaving 4 bases between. The CDR3 has 13 residues. The CDR3 DNA reads TGTGCCTGGAGTGCCTTTGGGGCCAACGTCCTGACTTTC. Protein: CAWSAFGANVLTF.

Concerning this clone: The same CDR3 arises from other DNA sequences in this sample as well. This rearrangement joins TRBV7-9 to TRBJ2-7; a possible D gene is TRBD2 (6 bases). V was trimmed by 1 base and J by 3 bases, leaving 7 bases between them. Germline V gives CDR1 SEHNR, CDR2 FQNEAQ (reference sequence). The CDR3 spans 13 residues. CDR3 bases: TGTGCCAGCAGCTTAGGGCGGGGCTACGAGCAGTACTTC. It encodes CASSLGRGYEQYF.

The chain combines TRBV18 with TRBJ2-1; 10 nucleotides line up with TRBD1. The V gene end was trimmed by 1 base and the J gene end by 9 bases; junction bases not matched to a gene: 9. Germline V gene data show CDR1 as KGHSH and CDR2 as LQKENI. The CDR3 extends over 16 amino acids. The CDR3 region is CASSPLETGGGFEQFF. As DNA, the CDR3 is TGTGCCAGCTCACCACTCGAGACAGGGGGCGGTTTTGAGCAGTTCTTC.

The chain links TRBV5-5 to TRBJ2-1; D not resolved. Trimming took 0 bases from V and 6 from J, leaving 4 bases between them. Germline V gives CDR1 SGHKS, CDR2 YYEKEE (reference sequence). The CDR3 extends over 12 amino acids. The CDR3 region is CASSLGLNEQFF. DNA for the CDR3: TGTGCCAGCAGCTTGGGACTCAATGAGCAGTTCTTC.

This chain uses TRBV7-9 with TRBJ2-5, with 8 bases aligning to TRBD2. Per the germline V gene, CDR1 is SEHNR and CDR2 is FQNEAQ (reference sequence). The CDR3 sequence is 13 residues long. With 5 bases clipped from V and 7 bases from J, the junction kept 6 bases outside the gene matches. The chain's CDR3 is CASSLVAGGTQYF. The CDR3 DNA reads as TGTGCCAGCAGCCTCGTGGCGGGAGGGACCCAGTACTTC.

The V and J genes are TRBV2 and TRBJ2-3, with D maybe TRBD1 (6 bases). Between the trimmed V and J ends, which lost 4 bases and 0 bases, there was a span of 11 bases. The germline V gene encodes CDR1 SNHLY and CDR2 FYNNEI. CDR3 length: 15 amino acids. The CDR3 loop is CASSGAGASTDTQYF. CDR3 bases: TGTGCCAGCAGTGGGGCAGGGGCCAGCACAGATACGCAGTATTTT. Drawing the rest from reference TRBV2 and TRBJ2-3, the complete variable domain is EPEVTQTPSHQVTQMGQEVILRCVPISNHLYFYWYRQILGQKVEFLVSFYNNEISEKSEIFDDQFSVERPDGSNFTLKIRSTKLEDSAMYFCASSGAGASTDTQYFGPGTRLTVL.

The V and J genes are TRBV19 and TRBJ1-1, with 7 nucleotides matching TRBD1. Germline CDR1 and CDR2: LNHDA and SQIVND (reference sequence). V lost 4 bases and J lost 1; bases outside the gene matches: 6. The CDR3 has 15 amino acids. CDR3 protein: CASSSGTASNTEAFF. For the CDR3, the DNA is TGTGCCAGTAGTAGCGGGACAGCCTCGAACACTGAAGCTTTCTTT.

The V and J genes are TRBV7-2 and TRBJ1-2; maybe TRBD1 (6 bases). V gave up 5 bases and J gave up 6 bases, with 16 bases separating them. Germline V CDR1 and CDR2: SGHTA, FQGNSA. This CDR3 is built from 14 residues. The CDR3 nucleotides read TGTGCCAGCAGCATAAACCGGAACAGGGATGGCTACACCTTC. Its protein is CASSINRNRDGYTF.

V is TRBV6-1 and J is TRBJ2-7, with 7 bases identical to TRBD1. The V segment lost 2 bases and the J segment 1 base; nucleotides outside the gene matches: 2. The CDR3 runs 14 residues. Germline loops: CDR1 MNHNS, CDR2 SASEGT. The CDR3 region has the DNA TGTGCCAGCAGTGAATCAGGGGGATCCTACGAGCAGTACTTC. Translation: CASSESGGSYEQYF.

This clone was found once. The chain carries TRBV2 and TRBJ2-3; 9 bases are a match to TRBD2. After removal of 9 bases from V and 5 bases from J, the junction contained 15 bases not matched to a gene. Germline CDR1 and CDR2: SNHLY and FYNNEI. The CDR3 totals 16 residues. CDR3 DNA sequence: TGTGCCAGTCTGTCCCAAGGAGCGGGGGGACTAGATACGCAGTATTTT. Translation: CASLSQGAGGLDTQYF.

The rearrangement links TRBV6-5 to TRBJ1-2; D unresolved. The germline V and J ends were trimmed by 0 bases and 4 bases, with 9 bases remaining between them. Germline-derived CDR1 and CDR2 are MNHEY and SVGAGI. The CDR3 runs 14 residues. The CDR3 is CASSYSTASYGYTF. The CDR3 nucleotides are TGTGCCAGCAGTTACTCCACAGCCTCCTATGGCTACACCTTC.

The J gene is TRBJ1-2, the V gene TRBV30; D ambiguous. V lost 2 bases and J lost 8, with 15 bases in between. The CDR3 runs to 13 residues. In germline, CDR1 is GTSNPN, CDR2 SVGIG (reference sequence). The CDR3 is CAWSPRRVGGYTF. As DNA, the CDR3 is TGTGCCTGGAGTCCCCGGAGGGTGGGCGGCTACACCTTC.

The CDR3: CASSFTGNGSPLHF. DNA for the CDR3: TGTGCCAGCAGCTTTACAGGAAACGGCTCACCCCTCCACTTT. V gene TRBV7-9 combines with J gene TRBJ1-6; D may be TRBD1 (5 bases). The germline gives CDR1 SEHNR, CDR2 FQNEAQ (reference sequence). CDR3 length: 14 residues. V was trimmed by 3 bases and J by 10 bases, leaving 13 bases between them.

This clone was detected a few times. The chain has TRBV2 and TRBJ2-7, with unresolved D. Germline values: CDR1 SNHLY, CDR2 FYNNEI. V was shortened by 5 bases and J by 2 bases, with 13 bases between the two germline ends. The CDR3 spans 14 residues. CDR3 residues: CASSQVATAYEQYF. Here the CDR3 DNA reads TGTGCCAGCAGTCAAGTGGCCACCGCCTACGAGCAGTACTTC.